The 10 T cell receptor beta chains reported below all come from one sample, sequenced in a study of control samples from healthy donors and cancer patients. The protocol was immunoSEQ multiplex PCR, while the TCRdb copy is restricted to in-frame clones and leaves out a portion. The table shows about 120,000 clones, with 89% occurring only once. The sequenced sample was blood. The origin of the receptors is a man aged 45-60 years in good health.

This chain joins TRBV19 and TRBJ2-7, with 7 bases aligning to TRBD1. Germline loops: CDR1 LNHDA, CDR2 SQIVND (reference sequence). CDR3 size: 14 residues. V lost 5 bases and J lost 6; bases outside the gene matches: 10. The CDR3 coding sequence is TGTGCCAGTAGTGTCAGCACAGGGGCGGGCGAGCAGTACTTC. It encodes CASSVSTGAGEQYF.

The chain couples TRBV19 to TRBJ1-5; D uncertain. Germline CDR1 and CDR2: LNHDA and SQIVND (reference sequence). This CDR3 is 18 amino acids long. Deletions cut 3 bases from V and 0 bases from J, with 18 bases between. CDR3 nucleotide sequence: TGTGCCAGTAGTATGGTCGGTAGCGCCTTTAATAGCAATCAGCCCCAGCATTTT. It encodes CASSMVGSAFNSNQPQHF.

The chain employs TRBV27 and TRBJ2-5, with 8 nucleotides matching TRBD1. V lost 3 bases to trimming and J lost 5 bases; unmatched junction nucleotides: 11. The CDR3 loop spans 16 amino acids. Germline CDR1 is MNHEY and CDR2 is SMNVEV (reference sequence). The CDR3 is CASSFRGQGGVETQYF. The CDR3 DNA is TGTGCCAGCAGTTTCCGCGGACAGGGCGGTGTGGAGACCCAGTACTTC.

The CDR3 DNA follows: TGTGCCAGCAGTGAACAGGGGGACACAGATACGCAGTATTTT. Translated: CASSEQGDTDTQYF. The V gene is TRBV6-1, the J gene TRBJ2-3; 7 bases match TRBD1. The CDR3 covers 14 residues. The germline CDR1 and CDR2 sequences are MNHNS and SASEGT. With 2 bases clipped from V and 2 bases from J, the junction kept 1 base outside the gene matches.

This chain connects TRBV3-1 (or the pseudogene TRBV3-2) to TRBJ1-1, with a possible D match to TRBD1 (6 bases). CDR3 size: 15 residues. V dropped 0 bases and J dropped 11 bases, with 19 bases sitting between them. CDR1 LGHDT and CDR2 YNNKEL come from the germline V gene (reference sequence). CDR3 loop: CASSQDQAGGARAFF. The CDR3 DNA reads TGTGCCAGCAGCCAAGATCAAGCGGGGGGCGCTCGTGCTTTCTTT.

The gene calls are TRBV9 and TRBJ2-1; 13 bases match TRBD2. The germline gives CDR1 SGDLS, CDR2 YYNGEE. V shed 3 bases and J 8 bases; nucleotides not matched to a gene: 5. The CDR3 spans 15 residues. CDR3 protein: CASSAGTSGVHEQFF. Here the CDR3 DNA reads TGTGCCAGCAGCGCCGGGACTAGCGGGGTCCATGAGCAGTTCTTC.

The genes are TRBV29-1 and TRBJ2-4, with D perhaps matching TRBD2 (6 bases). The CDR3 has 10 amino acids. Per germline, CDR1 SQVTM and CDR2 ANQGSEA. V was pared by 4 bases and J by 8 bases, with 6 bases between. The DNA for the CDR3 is TGCAGCGTTGGGGGGGACATTCAGTACTTC. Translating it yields CSVGGDIQYF. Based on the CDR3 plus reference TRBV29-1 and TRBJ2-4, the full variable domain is SAVISQKPSRDICQRGTSLTIQCQVDSQVTMMFWYRQQPGQSLTLIATANQGSEATYESGFVIDKFPISRPNLTFSTLTVSNMSPEDSSIYLCSVGGDIQYFGAGTRLSVL.

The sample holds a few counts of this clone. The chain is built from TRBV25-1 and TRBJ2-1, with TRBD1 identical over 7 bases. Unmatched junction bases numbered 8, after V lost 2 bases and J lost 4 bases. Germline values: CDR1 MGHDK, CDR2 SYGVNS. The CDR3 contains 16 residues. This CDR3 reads CASSEKGQTLYNEQFF. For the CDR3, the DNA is TGTGCCAGCAGTGAAAAGGGACAGACTTTGTACAATGAGCAGTTCTTC.

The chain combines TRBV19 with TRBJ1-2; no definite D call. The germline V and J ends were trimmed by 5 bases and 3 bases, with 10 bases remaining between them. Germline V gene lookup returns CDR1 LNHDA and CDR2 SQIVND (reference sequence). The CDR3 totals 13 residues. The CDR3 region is CASSPSWHYGYTF. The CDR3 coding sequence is TGTGCCAGTAGTCCGTCTTGGCACTATGGCTACACCTTC. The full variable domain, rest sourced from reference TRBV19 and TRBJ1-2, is DGGITQSPKYLFRKEGQNVTLSCEQNLNHDAMYWYRQDPGQGLRLIYYSQIVNDFQKGDIAEGYSVSREKKESFPLTVTSAQKNPTAFYLCASSPSWHYGYTFGSGTRLTVV.

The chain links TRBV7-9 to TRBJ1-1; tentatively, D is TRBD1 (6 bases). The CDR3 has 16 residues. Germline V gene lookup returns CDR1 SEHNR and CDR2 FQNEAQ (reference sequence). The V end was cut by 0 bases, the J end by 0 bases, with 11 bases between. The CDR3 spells CASSLAEQGLNTEAFF. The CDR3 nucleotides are TGTGCCAGCAGCTTAGCGGAACAGGGTCTGAACACTGAAGCTTTCTTT.